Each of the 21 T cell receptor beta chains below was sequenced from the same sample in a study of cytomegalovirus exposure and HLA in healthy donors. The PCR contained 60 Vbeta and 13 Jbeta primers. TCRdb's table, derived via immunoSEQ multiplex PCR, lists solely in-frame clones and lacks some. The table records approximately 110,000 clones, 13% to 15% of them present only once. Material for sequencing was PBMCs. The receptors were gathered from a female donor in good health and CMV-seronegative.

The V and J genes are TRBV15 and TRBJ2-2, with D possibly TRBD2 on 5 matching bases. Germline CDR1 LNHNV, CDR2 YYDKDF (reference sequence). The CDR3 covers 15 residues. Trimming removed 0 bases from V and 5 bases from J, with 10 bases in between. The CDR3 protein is CATSRERARTGELFF. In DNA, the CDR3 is TGTGCCACCAGCAGAGAGAGGGCGCGGACCGGGGAGCTGTTTTTT.

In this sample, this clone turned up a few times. The CDR3 reads CASSLDRNTIYF. Written as DNA, the CDR3 is TGTGCCAGCAGCTTGGATAGAAACACCATATATTTT. This rearrangement joins TRBV5-6 to TRBJ1-3; D gene ambiguous. Deletions cut 0 bases from V and 5 bases from J, with 3 bases between. Germline CDR1 SGHDT, CDR2 YYEEEE. This CDR3 region has 12 residues. The full variable domain, completed using reference TRBV5-6 and TRBJ1-3, is DAGVTQSPTHLIKTRGQQVTLRCSPKSGHDTVSWYQQALGQGPQFIFQYYEEEERQRGNFPDRFSGHQFPNYSSELNVNALLLGDSALYLCASSLDRNTIYFGEGSWLTVV.

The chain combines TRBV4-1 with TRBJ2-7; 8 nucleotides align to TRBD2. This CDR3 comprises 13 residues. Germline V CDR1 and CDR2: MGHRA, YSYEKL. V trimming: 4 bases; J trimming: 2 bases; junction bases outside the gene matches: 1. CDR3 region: CASSPGLAYEQYF. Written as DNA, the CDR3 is TGCGCCAGCAGCCCGGGACTAGCCTACGAGCAGTACTTC.

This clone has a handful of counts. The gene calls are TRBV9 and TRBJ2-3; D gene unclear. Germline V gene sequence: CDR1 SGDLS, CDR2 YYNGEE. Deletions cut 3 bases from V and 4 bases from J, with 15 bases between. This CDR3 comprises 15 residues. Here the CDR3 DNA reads TGTGCCAGCAGCGGGTCGACTCGCTTCTCAGATACGCAGTATTTT. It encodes CASSGSTRFSDTQYF.

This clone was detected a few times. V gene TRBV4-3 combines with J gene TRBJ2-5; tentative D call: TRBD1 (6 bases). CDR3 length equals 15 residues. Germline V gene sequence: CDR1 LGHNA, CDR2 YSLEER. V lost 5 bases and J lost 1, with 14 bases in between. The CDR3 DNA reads TGCGCCAGCAGCGCTATGACAGGAGTCCAAGAGACCCAGTACTTC. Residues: CASSAMTGVQETQYF.

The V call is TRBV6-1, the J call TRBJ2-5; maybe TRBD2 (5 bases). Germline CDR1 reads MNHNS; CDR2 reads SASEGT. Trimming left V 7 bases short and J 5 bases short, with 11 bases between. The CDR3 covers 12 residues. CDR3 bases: TGTGCCAGCACCCCCGGGGTGGAGACCCAGTACTTC. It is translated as CASTPGVETQYF.

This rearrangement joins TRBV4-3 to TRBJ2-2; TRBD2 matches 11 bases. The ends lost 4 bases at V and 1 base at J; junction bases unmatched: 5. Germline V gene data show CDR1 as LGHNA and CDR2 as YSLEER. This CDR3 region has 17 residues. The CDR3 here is CASSPSGLAGNTGELFF. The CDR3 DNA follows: TGCGCCAGCAGCCCTTCCGGACTAGCGGGGAACACCGGGGAGCTGTTTTTT.

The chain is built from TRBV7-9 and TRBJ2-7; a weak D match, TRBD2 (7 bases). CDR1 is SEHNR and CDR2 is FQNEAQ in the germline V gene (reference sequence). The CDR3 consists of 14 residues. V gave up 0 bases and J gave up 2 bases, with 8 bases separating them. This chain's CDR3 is CASSLAGGPYEQYF. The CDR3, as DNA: TGTGCCAGCAGCTTAGCGGGGGGGCCCTACGAGCAGTACTTC. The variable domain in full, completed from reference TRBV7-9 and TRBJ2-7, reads DTGVSQNPRHKITKRGQNVTFRCDPISEHNRLYWYRQTLGQGPEFLTYFQNEAQLEKSRLLSDRFSAERPKGSFSTLEIQRTEQGDSAMYLCASSLAGGPYEQYFGPGTRLTVT.

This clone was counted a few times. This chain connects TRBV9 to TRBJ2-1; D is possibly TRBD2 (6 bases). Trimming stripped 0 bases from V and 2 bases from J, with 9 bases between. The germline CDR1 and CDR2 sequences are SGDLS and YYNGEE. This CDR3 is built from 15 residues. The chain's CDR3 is CASSVGSGAYNEQFF. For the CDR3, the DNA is TGTGCCAGCAGCGTAGGGTCGGGAGCCTACAATGAGCAGTTCTTC.

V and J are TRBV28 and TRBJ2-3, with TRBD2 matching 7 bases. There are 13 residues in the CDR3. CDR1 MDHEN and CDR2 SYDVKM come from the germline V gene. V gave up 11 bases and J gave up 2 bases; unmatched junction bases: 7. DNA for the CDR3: TGTGCCTTAGCGGGCTTGCCCACAGATACGCAGTATTTT. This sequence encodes CALAGLPTDTQYF.

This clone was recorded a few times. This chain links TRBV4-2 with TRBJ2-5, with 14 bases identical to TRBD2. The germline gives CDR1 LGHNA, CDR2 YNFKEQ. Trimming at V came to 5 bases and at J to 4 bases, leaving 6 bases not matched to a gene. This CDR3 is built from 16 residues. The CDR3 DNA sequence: TGTGCCAGCAGCTCGCCGGGACTAGCGGGAGCAGAGACCCAGTACTTC. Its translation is CASSSPGLAGAETQYF.

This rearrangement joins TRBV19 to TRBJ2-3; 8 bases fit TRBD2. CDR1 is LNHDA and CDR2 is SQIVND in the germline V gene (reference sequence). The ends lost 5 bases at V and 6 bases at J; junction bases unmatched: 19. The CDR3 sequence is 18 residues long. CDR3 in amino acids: CASSSPPFTSGWSDTQYF. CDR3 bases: TGTGCCAGTAGTTCCCCCCCGTTTACTAGCGGTTGGAGCGATACGCAGTATTTT.

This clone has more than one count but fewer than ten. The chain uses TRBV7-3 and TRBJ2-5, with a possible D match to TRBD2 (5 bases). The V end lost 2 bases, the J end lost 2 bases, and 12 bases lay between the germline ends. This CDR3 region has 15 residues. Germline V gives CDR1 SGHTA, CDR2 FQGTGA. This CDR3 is CASSLSVSVQETQYF. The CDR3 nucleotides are TGTGCCAGCAGCTTATCGGTTAGCGTGCAAGAGACCCAGTACTTC.

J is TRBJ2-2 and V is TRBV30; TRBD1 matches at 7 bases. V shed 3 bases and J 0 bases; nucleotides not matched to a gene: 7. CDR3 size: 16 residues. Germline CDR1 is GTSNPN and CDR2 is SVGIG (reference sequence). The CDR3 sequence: CAWRDPGTANTGELFF. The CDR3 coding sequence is TGTGCCTGGAGAGACCCCGGGACAGCGAACACCGGGGAGCTGTTTTTT.

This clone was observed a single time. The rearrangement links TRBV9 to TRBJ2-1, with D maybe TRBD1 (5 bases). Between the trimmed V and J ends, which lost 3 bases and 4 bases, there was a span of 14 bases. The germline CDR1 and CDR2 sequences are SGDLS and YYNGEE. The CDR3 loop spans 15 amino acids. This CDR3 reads CASSGGFGAYNEQFF. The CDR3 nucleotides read TGTGCCAGCAGCGGGGGATTTGGGGCTTACAATGAGCAGTTCTTC.

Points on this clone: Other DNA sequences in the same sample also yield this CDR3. CDR3 sequence reads: CASRSQVAEKLFF. In DNA, the CDR3 is TGTGCCAGTAGGTCCCAGGTCGCAGAAAAACTGTTTTTT. The genes are TRBV19 and TRBJ1-4; unclear D gene. The CDR3 is 13 amino acids. Trimming took 6 bases from V and 8 from J, leaving 13 bases between them. Per the germline V gene, CDR1 is LNHDA and CDR2 is SQIVND (reference sequence).

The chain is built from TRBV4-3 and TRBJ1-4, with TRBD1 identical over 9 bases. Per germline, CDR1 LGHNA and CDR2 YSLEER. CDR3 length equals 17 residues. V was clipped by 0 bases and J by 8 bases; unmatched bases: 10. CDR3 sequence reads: CASSQDLRTGDGEKLFF. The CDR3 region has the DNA TGCGCCAGCAGCCAAGACCTTAGGACAGGGGATGGAGAAAAACTGTTTTTT.

CDR3 loop: CASSVDSSPGFDIWGGYTF. The DNA of the CDR3 is TGTGCCAGCAGCGTGGACTCAAGCCCCGGTTTCGATATATGGGGTGGCTACACCTTC. The rearrangement links TRBV9 to TRBJ1-2, with no clear D. The length of the CDR3 is 19 residues. Trimming left V 2 bases short and J 7 bases short, with 30 bases between. In germline, CDR1 is SGDLS, CDR2 YYNGEE.

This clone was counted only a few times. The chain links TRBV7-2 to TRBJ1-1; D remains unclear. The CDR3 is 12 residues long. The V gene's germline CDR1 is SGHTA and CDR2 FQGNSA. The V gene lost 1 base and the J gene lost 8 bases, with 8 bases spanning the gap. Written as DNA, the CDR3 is TGTGCCAGCAGCTTAGGAGTAGTCGAAGCTTTCTTT. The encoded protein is CASSLGVVEAFF.

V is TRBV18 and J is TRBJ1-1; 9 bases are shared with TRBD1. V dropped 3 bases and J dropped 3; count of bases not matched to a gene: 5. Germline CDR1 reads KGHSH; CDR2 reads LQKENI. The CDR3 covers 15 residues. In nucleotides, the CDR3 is TGTGCCAGCTCACCGTGGGACAGGGAGGACACTGAAGCTTTCTTT. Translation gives CASSPWDREDTEAFF.

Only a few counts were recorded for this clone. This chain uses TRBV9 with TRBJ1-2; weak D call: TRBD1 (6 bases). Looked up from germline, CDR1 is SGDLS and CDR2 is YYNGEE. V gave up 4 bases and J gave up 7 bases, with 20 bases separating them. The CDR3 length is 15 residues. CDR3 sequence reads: CASSPGGLGTSGYTF. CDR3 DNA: TGTGCCAGCAGCCCCGGGGGGCTGGGGACGAGTGGCTACACCTTC.